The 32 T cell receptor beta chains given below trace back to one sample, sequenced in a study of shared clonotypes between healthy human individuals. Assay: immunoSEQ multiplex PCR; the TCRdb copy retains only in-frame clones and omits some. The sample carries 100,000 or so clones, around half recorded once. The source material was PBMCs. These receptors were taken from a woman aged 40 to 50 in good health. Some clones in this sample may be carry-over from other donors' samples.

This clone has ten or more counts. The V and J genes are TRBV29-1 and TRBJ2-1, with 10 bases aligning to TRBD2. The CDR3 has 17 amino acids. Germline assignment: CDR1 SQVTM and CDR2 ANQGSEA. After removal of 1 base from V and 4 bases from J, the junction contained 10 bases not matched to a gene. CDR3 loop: CSVEAAGGPFLYNEQFF. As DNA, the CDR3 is TGCAGCGTTGAAGCAGCGGGAGGGCCGTTTTTGTACAATGAGCAGTTCTTC.

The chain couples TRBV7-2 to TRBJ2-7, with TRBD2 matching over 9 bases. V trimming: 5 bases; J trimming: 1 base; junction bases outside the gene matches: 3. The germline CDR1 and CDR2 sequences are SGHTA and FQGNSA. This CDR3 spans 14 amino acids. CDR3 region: CASSRLAVSYEQYF. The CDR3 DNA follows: TGTGCCAGCAGCCGACTAGCGGTATCCTACGAGCAGTACTTC. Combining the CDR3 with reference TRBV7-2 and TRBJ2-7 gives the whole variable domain GAGVSQSPSNKVTEKGKDVELRCDPISGHTALYWYRQSLGQGLEFLIYFQGNSAPDKSGLPSDRFSAERTGGSVSTLTIQRTQQEDSAVYLCASSRLAVSYEQYFGPGTRLTVT.

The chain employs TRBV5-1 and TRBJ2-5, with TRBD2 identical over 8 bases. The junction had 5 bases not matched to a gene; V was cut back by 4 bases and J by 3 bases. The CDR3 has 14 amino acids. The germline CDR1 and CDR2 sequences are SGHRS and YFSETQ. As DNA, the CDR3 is TGCGCCAGCAGCATAAGCGGGAGTAAAGAGACCCAGTACTTC. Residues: CASSISGSKETQYF.

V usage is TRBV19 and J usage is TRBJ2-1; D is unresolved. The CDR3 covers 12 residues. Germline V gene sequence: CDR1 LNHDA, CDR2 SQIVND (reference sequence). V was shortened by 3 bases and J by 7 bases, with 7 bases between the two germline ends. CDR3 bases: TGTGCCAGTAGTATCCCGGCTAATGAGCAGTTCTTC. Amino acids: CASSIPANEQFF.

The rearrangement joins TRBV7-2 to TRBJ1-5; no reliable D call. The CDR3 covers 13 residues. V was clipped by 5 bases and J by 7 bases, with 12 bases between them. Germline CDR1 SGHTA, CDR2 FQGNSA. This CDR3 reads CASSQDVRQPQHF. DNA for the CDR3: TGTGCCAGCAGCCAAGATGTACGGCAGCCCCAGCATTTT.

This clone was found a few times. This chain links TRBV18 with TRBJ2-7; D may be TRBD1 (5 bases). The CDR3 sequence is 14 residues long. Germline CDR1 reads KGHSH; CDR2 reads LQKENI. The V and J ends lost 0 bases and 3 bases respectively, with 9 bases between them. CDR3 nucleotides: TGTGCCAGCTCACCACCGGACATACTCTACGAGCAGTACTTC. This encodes CASSPPDILYEQYF. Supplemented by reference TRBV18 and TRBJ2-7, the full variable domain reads NAGVMQNPRHLVRRRGQEARLRCSPMKGHSHVYWYRQLPEEGLKFMVYLQKENIIDESGMPKERFSAEFPKEGPSILRIQQVVRGDSAAYFCASSPPDILYEQYFGPGTRLTVT.

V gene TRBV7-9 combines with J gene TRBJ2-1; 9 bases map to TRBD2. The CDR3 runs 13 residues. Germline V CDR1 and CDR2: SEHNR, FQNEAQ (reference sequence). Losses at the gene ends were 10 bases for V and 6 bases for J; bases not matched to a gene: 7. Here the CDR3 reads CATWTSAGNEQFF. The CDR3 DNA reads TGTGCCACCTGGACTAGCGCAGGCAATGAGCAGTTCTTC.

The CDR3 here is CASRTGPTNSPLHF. The DNA of the CDR3 is TGTGCCAGCAGGACGGGGCCTACTAATTCACCCCTCCACTTT. The chain carries TRBV11-2 and TRBJ1-6, with a tentative D call TRBD1 (5 bases). Trimming cost V 6 bases and J 6 bases, with 12 bases left between them. This CDR3 contains 14 residues. Germline V CDR1 and CDR2: SGHAT, FQNNGV.

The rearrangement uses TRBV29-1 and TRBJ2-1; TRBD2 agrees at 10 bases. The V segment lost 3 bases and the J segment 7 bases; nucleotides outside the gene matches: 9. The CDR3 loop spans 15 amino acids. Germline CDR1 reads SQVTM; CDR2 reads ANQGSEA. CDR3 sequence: CSVEFSGGFSNEQFF. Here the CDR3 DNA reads TGCAGCGTTGAGTTTAGCGGGGGGTTTTCGAATGAGCAGTTCTTC.

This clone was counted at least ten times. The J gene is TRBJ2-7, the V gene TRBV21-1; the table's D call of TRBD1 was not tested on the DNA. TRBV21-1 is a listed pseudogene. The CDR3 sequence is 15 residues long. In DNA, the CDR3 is TGTGCCAGCAGCCCTGGGACAGGGGACTCGTACGAGCAGTACTTC. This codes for CASSPGTGDSYEQYF.

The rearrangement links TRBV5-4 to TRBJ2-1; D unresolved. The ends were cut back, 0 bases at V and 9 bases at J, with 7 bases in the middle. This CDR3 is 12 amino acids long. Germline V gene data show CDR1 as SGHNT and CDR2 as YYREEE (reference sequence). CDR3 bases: TGTGCCAGCAGCTTGGACGTGGGTGAGCAGTTCTTC. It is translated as CASSLDVGEQFF.

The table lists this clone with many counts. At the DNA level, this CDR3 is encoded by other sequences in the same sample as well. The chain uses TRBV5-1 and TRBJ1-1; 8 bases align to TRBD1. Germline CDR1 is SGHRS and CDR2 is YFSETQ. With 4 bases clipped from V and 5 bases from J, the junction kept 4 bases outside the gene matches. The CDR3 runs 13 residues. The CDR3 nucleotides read TGCGCCAGCAGCCCAAGGACAGGGACTGAAGCTTTCTTT. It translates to CASSPRTGTEAFF.

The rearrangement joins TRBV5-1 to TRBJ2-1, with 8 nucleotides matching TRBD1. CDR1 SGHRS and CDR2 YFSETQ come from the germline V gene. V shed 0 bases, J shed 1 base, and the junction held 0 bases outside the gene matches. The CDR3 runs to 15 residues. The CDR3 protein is CASSLGDRSYNEQFF. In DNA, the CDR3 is TGCGCCAGCAGCTTGGGGGACAGGTCCTACAATGAGCAGTTCTTC.

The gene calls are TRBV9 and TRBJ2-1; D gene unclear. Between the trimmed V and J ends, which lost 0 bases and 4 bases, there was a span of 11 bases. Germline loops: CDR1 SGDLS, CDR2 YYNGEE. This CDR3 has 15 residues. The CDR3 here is CASSVGGMQYNEQFF. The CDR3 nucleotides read TGTGCCAGCAGCGTAGGTGGGATGCAGTACAATGAGCAGTTCTTC.

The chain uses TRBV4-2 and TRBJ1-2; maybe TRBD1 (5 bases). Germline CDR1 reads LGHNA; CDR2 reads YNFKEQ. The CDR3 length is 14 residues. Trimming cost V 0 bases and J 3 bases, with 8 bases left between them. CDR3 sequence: CASSQEGAHYGYTF. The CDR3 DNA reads TGTGCCAGCAGCCAAGAAGGGGCCCACTATGGCTACACCTTC.

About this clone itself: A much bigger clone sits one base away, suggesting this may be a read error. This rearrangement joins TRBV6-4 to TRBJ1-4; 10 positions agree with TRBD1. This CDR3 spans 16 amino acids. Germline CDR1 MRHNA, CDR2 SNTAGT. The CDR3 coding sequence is TGTGCCAGCAGACACGGACAGGGGGGAACTAATGAAAAACTGTCTTTT. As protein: CASRHGQGGTNEKLSF.

CDR3 nucleotides: TGTGCCAGCAGCGGAAGCGCGTCCTACGAGCAGTACTTC. Protein sequence: CASSGSASYEQYF. J is TRBJ2-5 and V is TRBV7-9; D ambiguous. The assigned J gene may be wrong: the sequence end matches TRBJ2-7 better. Looked up from germline, CDR1 is SEHNR and CDR2 is FQNEAQ (reference sequence). The CDR3 consists of 13 residues.

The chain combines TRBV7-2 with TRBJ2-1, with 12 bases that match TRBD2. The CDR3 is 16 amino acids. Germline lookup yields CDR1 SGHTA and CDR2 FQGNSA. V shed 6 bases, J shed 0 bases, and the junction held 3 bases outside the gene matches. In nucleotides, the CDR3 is TGTGCCAGCAGGCGGACTAGCGGGACCTCCTACAATGAGCAGTTCTTC. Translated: CASRRTSGTSYNEQFF.

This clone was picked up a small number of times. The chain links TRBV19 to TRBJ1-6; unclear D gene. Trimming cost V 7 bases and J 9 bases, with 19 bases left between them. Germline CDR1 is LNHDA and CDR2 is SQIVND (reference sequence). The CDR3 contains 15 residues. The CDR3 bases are TGTGCCAGTAAACCCGATTGGGCAGGCCTTTCACCCCTCCACTTT. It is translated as CASKPDWAGLSPLHF.

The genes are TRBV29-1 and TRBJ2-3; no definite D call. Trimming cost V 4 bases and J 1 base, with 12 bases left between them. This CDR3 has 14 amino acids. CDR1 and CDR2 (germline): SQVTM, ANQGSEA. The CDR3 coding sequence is TGCAGCGTTGCTTGGCAGTCGGGCACAGATACGCAGTATTTT. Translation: CSVAWQSGTDTQYF.

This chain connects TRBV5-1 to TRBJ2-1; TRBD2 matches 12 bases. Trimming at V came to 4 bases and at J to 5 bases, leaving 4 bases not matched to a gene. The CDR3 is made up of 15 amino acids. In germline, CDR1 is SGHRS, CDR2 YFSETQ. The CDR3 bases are TGCGCCAGCAGCCCGCTAGCGGGGGGGGACAATGAGCAGTTCTTC. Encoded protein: CASSPLAGGDNEQFF.

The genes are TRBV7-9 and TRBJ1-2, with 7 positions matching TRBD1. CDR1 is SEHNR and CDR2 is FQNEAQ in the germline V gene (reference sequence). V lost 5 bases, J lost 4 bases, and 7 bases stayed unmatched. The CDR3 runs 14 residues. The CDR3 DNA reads TGTGCCAGCAGCGAGGACAACAGGGGCTATGGCTACACCTTC. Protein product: CASSEDNRGYGYTF. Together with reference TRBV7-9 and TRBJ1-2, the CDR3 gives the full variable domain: DTGVSQNPRHKITKRGQNVTFRCDPISEHNRLYWYRQTLGQGPEFLTYFQNEAQLEKSRLLSDRFSAERPKGSFSTLEIQRTEQGDSAMYLCASSEDNRGYGYTFGSGTRLTVV.

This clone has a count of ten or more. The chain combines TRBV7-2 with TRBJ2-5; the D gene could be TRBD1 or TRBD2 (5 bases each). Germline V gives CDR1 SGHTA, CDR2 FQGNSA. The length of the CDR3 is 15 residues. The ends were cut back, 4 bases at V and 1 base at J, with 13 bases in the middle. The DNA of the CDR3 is TGTGCCAGCAGCTGGTGGGGACGAGGCCAAGAGACCCAGTACTTC. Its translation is CASSWWGRGQETQYF.

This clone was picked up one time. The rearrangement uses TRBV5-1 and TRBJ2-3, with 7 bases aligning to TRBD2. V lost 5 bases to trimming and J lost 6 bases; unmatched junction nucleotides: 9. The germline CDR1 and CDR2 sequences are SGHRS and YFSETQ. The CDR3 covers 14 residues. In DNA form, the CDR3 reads TGCGCCAGCAGATCAACGACTAGCCAGGATACGCAGTATTTT. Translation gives CASRSTTSQDTQYF.

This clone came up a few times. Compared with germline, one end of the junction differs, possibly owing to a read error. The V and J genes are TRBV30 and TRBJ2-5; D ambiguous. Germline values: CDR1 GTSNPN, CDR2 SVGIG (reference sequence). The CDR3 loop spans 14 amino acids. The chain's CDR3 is CAWSLGPYQEAQYF. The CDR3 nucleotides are TGTGCCTGGAGTTTAGGACCGTACCAAGAGGCCCAGTACTTC.

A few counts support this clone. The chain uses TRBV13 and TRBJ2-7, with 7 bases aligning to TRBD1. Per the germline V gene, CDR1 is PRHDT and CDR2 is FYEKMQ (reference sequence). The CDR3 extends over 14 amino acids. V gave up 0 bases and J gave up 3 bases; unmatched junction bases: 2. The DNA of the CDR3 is TGTGCCAGCAGCTTAGGTGACAGGGTCTACGAGCAGTACTTC. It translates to CASSLGDRVYEQYF.

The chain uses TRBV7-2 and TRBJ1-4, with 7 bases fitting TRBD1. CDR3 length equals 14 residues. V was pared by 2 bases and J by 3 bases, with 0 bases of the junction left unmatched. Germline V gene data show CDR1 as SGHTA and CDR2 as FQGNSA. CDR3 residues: CASSLRGPNEKLFF. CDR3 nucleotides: TGTGCCAGCAGCTTAAGGGGGCCTAATGAAAAACTGTTTTTT.

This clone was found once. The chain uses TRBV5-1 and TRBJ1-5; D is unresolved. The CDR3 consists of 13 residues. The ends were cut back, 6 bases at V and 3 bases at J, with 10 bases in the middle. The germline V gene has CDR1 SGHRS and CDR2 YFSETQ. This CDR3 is CASMVGPNQPQHF. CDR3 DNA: TGCGCCAGCATGGTAGGCCCCAATCAGCCCCAGCATTTT.

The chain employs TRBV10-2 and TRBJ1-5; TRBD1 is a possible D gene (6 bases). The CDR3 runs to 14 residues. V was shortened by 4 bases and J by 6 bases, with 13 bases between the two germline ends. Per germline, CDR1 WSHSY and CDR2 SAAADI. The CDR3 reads CASSGAGGGQPQHF. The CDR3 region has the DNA TGCGCCAGCAGTGGGGCAGGAGGGGGTCAGCCCCAGCATTTT.

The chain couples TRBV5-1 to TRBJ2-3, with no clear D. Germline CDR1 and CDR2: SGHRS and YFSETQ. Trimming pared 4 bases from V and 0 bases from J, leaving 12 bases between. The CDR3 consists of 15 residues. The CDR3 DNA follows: TGCGCCAGCAGCATGGACGGATCTAGCACAGATACGCAGTATTTT. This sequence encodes CASSMDGSSTDTQYF.

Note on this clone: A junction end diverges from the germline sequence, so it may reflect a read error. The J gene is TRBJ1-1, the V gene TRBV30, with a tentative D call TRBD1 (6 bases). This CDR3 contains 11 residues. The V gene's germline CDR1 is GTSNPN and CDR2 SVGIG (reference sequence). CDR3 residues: CDWGDMTEAFF. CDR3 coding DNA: TGTGACTGGGGGGACATGACTGAAGCTTTCTTT. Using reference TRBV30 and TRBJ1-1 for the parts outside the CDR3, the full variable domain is SQTIHQWPATLVQPVGSPLSLECTVEGTSNPNLYWYRQAAGRGLQLLFYSVGIGQISSEVPQNLSASRPQDRQFILSSKKLLLSDSGFYLCDWGDMTEAFFGQGTRLTVV.

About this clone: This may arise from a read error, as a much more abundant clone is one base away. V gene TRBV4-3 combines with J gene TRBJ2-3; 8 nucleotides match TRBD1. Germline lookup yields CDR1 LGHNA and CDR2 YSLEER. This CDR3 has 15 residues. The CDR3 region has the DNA TGCGCCAGCAGCCAAGATGGCTTTGGGACAGGTACGCAGTATTTT. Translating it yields CASSQDGFGTGTQYF.